The TCR beta chain described here comes from a study of T-cell memory formation after mild COVID-19. Findings and limits, study-wide: Contracting clones from day 15 to 85 showed balanced CD4/CD8; later expanders favored CD4+. Chiefly within CM and EM were the contracting CD4+ clones; CD8+ ones were within EMRA.

The V end was cut by 2 bases, the J end by 1 base, with 8 bases between. CDR1 and CDR2 from the germline V gene are SGHTA and FQGNSA. This CDR3 region has 14 residues. TCRdb re-derived calls from the 5' RACE reads in MiXCR, one entry per CDR3 protein. The table lists some 350,000 distinct CDR3 sequences, around a sixth of them singletons. This clonotype was recorded a few times. Antigen: not known. The clonotype originates from a man between 18 and 29 years old who had mild COVID-19 (a few samples of this study predate the infection). Cell type and time point are not known. The chain employs TRBV7-2 and TRBJ1-1; D gene uncertain. Input material: PBMCs or a T cell subset sorted from them (not recorded which). CDR3 DNA: TGTGCCAGCAGCTTAACCCTCCGGAACACTGAAGCTTTCTTT. This gives the protein CASSLTLRNTEAFF.